This T cell receptor (beta chain) was recorded in a study of T cell responses to AZD1222 COVID-19 vaccine. For this clone: No antigen is known for it.

The table came from immunoSEQ multiplex PCR; TCRdb's copy has only in-frame clones and leaves some out. Of 80,000 or so clones in the sample, more than 60% were seen once. The study's findings and limits: Females made up more of the donors, who were largely white British, and clonal diversity may have come out too low. Among AZD1222 vaccinees, only six or seven were seropositive at baseline.

The trim removed 4 bases at V and 3 bases at J, leaving 2 bases unmatched. This CDR3 has 14 residues. Germline V gene lookup returns CDR1 LNHDA and CDR2 SQIVND (reference sequence). The specimen was peripheral blood, collected 28 days after the second dose of the MenACWY control vaccine. The sequence derives from an adult who received the MenACWY meningococcal vaccine as a control. J is TRBJ2-3 and V is TRBV19; 9 nucleotides align to TRBD1. Written as DNA, the CDR3 is TGTGCCAGTAGTAGGGGACAGGGAACAGATACGCAGTATTTT. Translation gives CASSRGQGTDTQYF.